The TCR beta chain under discussion was sequenced for a study of blood T cell repertoires in COVID-19. The wider study: Collection of acute and convalescent COVID-19 samples took place in the United States, Italy and Spain. T cells, B-cell-depleted T cells, or PBMCs supplied cDNA or gDNA.

This CDR3 has 16 amino acids. J lost 8 bases, V lost 3 bases, and 13 bases had no gene match. The V gene's germline CDR1 is DFQATT and CDR2 SNEGSKA (reference sequence). In the original processing: Amplifying reference gene primers gave estimates of nucleated cell counts. TCRdb's table, derived via immunoSEQ multiplex PCR, lists solely in-frame clones and lacks some. V and J calls and clone size come straight from that table; D and trimming were deduced from the DNA. Of 40,000 or so clones in the sample, around nine tenths were seen once. This chain uses TRBV20-1 with TRBJ1-4; 9 positions match TRBD1. This TCR was sampled from a human donor in a cohort sampled during active COVID-19. The material sequenced was peripheral blood. The CDR3 region has the DNA TGCAGTGCTAGTCGTAATGGACAGGGGAAGGGGGAAAAACTGTTTTTT. This codes for CSASRNGQGKGEKLFF.